Shown below are 20 T cell receptor beta chains from a single sample sequenced in a study of neurological immune-mediated disorders. MiXCR was run by TCRdb on the 5' RACE reads, yielding one entry per CDR3 protein. Of roughly 28,000 distinct CDR3 sequences detected, roughly an eighth appear once; the ten largest clones hold about 7.2%. Sequenced material: PBMCs. The origin of the receptors is a man in his 60s in good health.

In nucleotides, the CDR3 is TGTGCCAGCAGCTTAACAGGACAGGGTCCTCAAGAGACCCAGTACTTC. Translation: CASSLTGQGPQETQYF. This chain connects TRBV7-9 to TRBJ2-5, with 8 bases identical to TRBD1. Germline lookup yields CDR1 SEHNR and CDR2 FQNEAQ (reference sequence). The CDR3 covers 16 residues. The trim removed 2 bases at V and 2 bases at J, leaving 7 bases unmatched.

This clonotype was seen ten or more times. The rearrangement links TRBV2 to TRBJ1-1, with D unclear. There are 14 residues in the CDR3. The germline V and J ends were trimmed by 1 base and 0 bases, with 6 bases remaining between them. Germline CDR1 and CDR2: SNHLY and FYNNEI. In nucleotides, the CDR3 is TGTGCCAGCAGTGAAGACAGCCTGAACACTGAAGCTTTCTTT. Translated, it gives CASSEDSLNTEAFF.

There are many counts of this clonotype. The chain uses TRBV5-1 and TRBJ1-5, with a tentative D call TRBD1 (5 bases). Trimming left V 4 bases short and J 6 bases short, with 14 bases between. CDR1 is SGHRS, CDR2 YFSETQ, per germline. The CDR3 contains 14 residues. CDR3: CASSTDGQGQPQHF. The CDR3 bases are TGCGCCAGCAGCACGGACGGTCAGGGTCAGCCCCAGCATTTT.

This clonotype was found many times. DNA for the CDR3: TGTGCCAGCTCACCGGAAGGGAGCTATGGCTACACCTTC. Translation gives CASSPEGSYGYTF. This chain uses TRBV18 with TRBJ1-2; D is ambiguous. This CDR3 region has 13 residues. V was cut by 3 bases and J by 4 bases, with 9 bases left in between. From germline, CDR1 is KGHSH and CDR2 LQKENI.

This clonotype is termed medium-sized. An end of the junction differs from the germline gene, which may be a read error. V usage is TRBV5-1 and J usage is TRBJ2-5, with D hard to call. CDR3 length equals 13 residues. Per germline, CDR1 SGHRS and CDR2 YFSETQ. The CDR3 nucleotides are TGCGCCAGCAGCGAGCCCCACCAGGAGACCCAGTACTTC. Protein product: CASSEPHQETQYF.

This clonotype has at least ten counts. The chain joins TRBV7-2 to TRBJ1-5, with TRBD1 as a possible D gene (5 bases). Germline values: CDR1 SGHTA, CDR2 FQGNSA. The CDR3 covers 18 residues. Between the trimmed V and J ends, which lost 1 base and 1 base, there was a span of 17 bases. CDR3 DNA sequence: TGTGCCAGCAGCTTAGGGGTGGGTGCGGGGCCGAGCAATCAGCCCCAGCATTTT. Translation gives CASSLGVGAGPSNQPQHF.

This clonotype was seen at least ten times. V and J are TRBV11-2 and TRBJ2-3, with D tentatively TRBD1 (6 bases). This CDR3 is 13 amino acids long. CDR1 SGHAT and CDR2 FQNNGV come from the germline V gene. Deletions cut 3 bases from V and 5 bases from J, with 9 bases between. The DNA of the CDR3 is TGTGCCAGCAGCTTCAGGGGCGGAGATACGCAGTATTTT. Protein sequence: CASSFRGGDTQYF.

This clonotype was detected ten times or more. The chain joins TRBV7-9 to TRBJ1-5, with D possibly being TRBD1 (5 bases). Germline values: CDR1 SEHNR, CDR2 FQNEAQ (reference sequence). CDR3 length equals 20 residues. V lost 1 base and J 0 bases, leaving 22 bases between the germline ends. CDR3 coding DNA: TGTGCCAGCAGCTTAGAGAGGGTCCAGGAGGGGATCTATAGCAATCAGCCCCAGCATTTT. Encoded protein: CASSLERVQEGIYSNQPQHF.

This clonotype was recorded many times. The chain employs TRBV5-1 and TRBJ1-2; D gene uncertain. Trimming shortened V by 4 bases and J by 3 bases, and 10 bases separated the two germline ends. The germline V gene encodes CDR1 SGHRS and CDR2 YFSETQ. This CDR3 region has 13 residues. The CDR3 loop is CASSPTRDYGYTF. The CDR3 nucleotides are TGCGCCAGCAGCCCGACACGGGACTATGGCTACACCTTC.

This clonotype has at least ten counts. The genes are TRBV12-3 or TRBV12-4 and TRBJ2-7; the D is unclear. V was shortened by 2 bases and J by 3 bases, with 8 bases between the two germline ends. The length of the CDR3 is 13 residues. CDR3 DNA sequence: TGTGCCAGCAGTTTATTCCGCAGCTACGAGCAGTACTTC. This translates into CASSLFRSYEQYF.

To note about this clonotype: A much larger clone sits a single nucleotide away, making a read error possible. V is TRBV27 and J is TRBJ1-4, with D uncertain. There are 13 residues in the CDR3. The V gene's germline CDR1 is MNHEY and CDR2 SMNVEV (reference sequence). V gave up 10 bases and J gave up 7 bases, with 16 bases separating them. CDR3 DNA sequence: TGTGCCATCGCCCCCCGTTTCGGTGAAAAACTGTTTTTT. Protein: CAIAPRFGEKLFF.

This clonotype was counted many times. The chain joins TRBV18 to TRBJ1-2; the D gene is possibly TRBD1 (5 bases). This CDR3 has 13 residues. V lost 3 bases to trimming and J lost 5 bases, with 10 bases between them. Germline V gene data show CDR1 as KGHSH and CDR2 as LQKENI. The CDR3 DNA is TGTGCCAGCTCACCGACAGAGATTTATGGCTACACCTTC. It specifies CASSPTEIYGYTF.

In this sample, this clonotype turned up a few times. This chain uses TRBV13 with TRBJ1-2; a weak D match, TRBD1 (5 bases). Trimming cost V 2 bases and J 1 base, with 14 bases left between them. Germline loops: CDR1 PRHDT, CDR2 FYEKMQ (reference sequence). CDR3 length equals 16 residues. In DNA, the CDR3 is TGTGCCAGCAGCTTATGGGGGAGGCAGGATAACTATGGCTACACCTTC. It yields the protein CASSLWGRQDNYGYTF.

This clonotype is medium-sized in the sample. The chain couples TRBV20-1 to TRBJ2-1, with unresolved D. V gave up 2 bases and J gave up 9 bases, with 11 bases separating them. Germline values: CDR1 DFQATT, CDR2 SNEGSKA (reference sequence). The CDR3 is made up of 12 amino acids. The CDR3 is CSARPNRAEQFF. The CDR3 DNA is TGCAGTGCTAGACCCAATAGGGCTGAGCAGTTCTTC.

This clonotype was counted ten times or more. V gene TRBV10-3 combines with J gene TRBJ1-5, with a weak D call TRBD1 (5 bases). The V end was cut by 3 bases, the J end by 9 bases, with 15 bases between. The CDR3 length is 14 residues. Germline CDR1 is ENHRY and CDR2 is SYGVKD. The CDR3 nucleotides read TGTGCCATCAGTGAAGGTGGGGCCGAGGGGCCCCAGCATTTT. Residues: CAISEGGAEGPQHF.

This clonotype has at least ten counts. The chain couples TRBV6-5 to TRBJ2-1; 9 bases line up with TRBD2. CDR1 MNHEY and CDR2 SVGAGI come from the germline V gene. V lost 7 bases, J lost 9 bases, and 7 bases stayed unmatched. This CDR3 contains 13 residues. CDR3 nucleotides: TGTGCCAGCAAGCAGGGACTAGCAATTGAGCAGTTCTTC. Amino acids: CASKQGLAIEQFF.

This clonotype came up many times. The rearrangement uses TRBV20-1 and TRBJ2-3, with 7 bases fitting TRBD1. The CDR3 consists of 13 residues. From germline, CDR1 is DFQATT and CDR2 SNEGSKA (reference sequence). V lost 4 bases, J lost 7 bases, and 8 bases stayed unmatched. The CDR3: CSAIGTVDNTQYF. CDR3 nucleotide sequence: TGCAGTGCTATCGGGACAGTCGATAATACGCAGTATTTT.

CDR3 protein: CASSYSNLPQHF. CDR3 nucleotides: TGTGCCAGCAGTTACTCGAACCTGCCCCAGCATTTT. This chain links TRBV6-2 or TRBV6-3 with TRBJ1-5; D ambiguous. V shed 0 bases and J shed 9 bases, with 6 bases lying between them. The length of the CDR3 is 12 residues. CDR1 is MNHEY, CDR2 SVGEGT, per germline.

This clonotype came up many times. This chain connects TRBV20-1 to TRBJ1-1, with D uncertain. Germline CDR1 DFQATT, CDR2 SNEGSKA (reference sequence). The CDR3 runs 13 residues. Deletions cut 3 bases from V and 1 base from J, with 9 bases between. The CDR3 loop is CSASSLRNTEAFF. The CDR3 region has the DNA TGCAGTGCTAGTAGCCTTCGGAACACTGAAGCTTTCTTT.

This clonotype was counted at least ten times. The chain links TRBV28 to TRBJ1-5, with 8 nucleotides matching TRBD1. The length of the CDR3 is 15 residues. Trimming at V came to 2 bases and at J to 2 bases, leaving 2 bases not matched to a gene. Germline CDR1 reads MDHEN; CDR2 reads SYDVKM. The CDR3 protein is CASSLQQGGNQPQHF. The DNA of the CDR3 is TGTGCCAGCAGTTTACAACAGGGGGGCAATCAGCCCCAGCATTTT.